What follows describes a single TCR beta chain. Deletions cut 1 base from V and 8 bases from J, with 21 bases between. The CDR3 runs 16 residues. Germline V gene sequence: CDR1 SQVTM, CDR2 ANQGSEA. Assay used: immunoSEQ multiplex PCR; TCRdb lists only in-frame clones, some missing. The sample carries about 160,000 clones, roughly 87% recorded once. Individuals drawn from 24 US areas were roughly 18 to 89 years old. Recovered Cohort 3 donors showed two negative PCRs, clearance, or symptom resolution. This record comes from a study of blood T cell repertoires in COVID-19. On the study more broadly: T cells, B-cell-depleted T cells, or PBMCs provided the cDNA or gDNA that served as material.

The receptor comes from a woman aged 45-59 years who had recovered from COVID-19. Sequenced sample: PBMCs or T cells enriched from blood (not recorded which). V gene TRBV29-1 combines with J gene TRBJ2-1, with D tentatively TRBD1 (6 bases). The CDR3 region has the DNA TGCAGCGTTGAAGGTTTTGTTGGACAGTATTTCGATGAGCAGTTCTTC. Its translation: CSVEGFVGQYFDEQFF.